This T cell receptor beta chain was captured by sequencing in a study of PD-1 blockade in classical Hodgkin lymphoma. Germline CDR1 and CDR2: SGHVS and FQNEAQ. The CDR3 totals 16 residues. V lost 1 base, J lost 1 base, and 14 bases lay in between. Study results and limitations: Newly diagnosed patients were reported to exhibit reduced baseline TCR diversity relative to healthy donors. What caused the repertoire differences, perhaps disease activity or prior therapy, remains undefined.

Time point here: newly diagnosed, previously untreated cHL patient sample. The comparison group had newly diagnosed, previously untreated classical Hodgkin lymphoma. Method: immunoSEQ multiplex PCR; TCRdb's copy keeps in-frame clones and lacks some. The sample consists of some 21,000 clones, roughly 94% of them appearing once. For this clone: What it binds is unknown.

The chain recombines TRBV7-8 with TRBJ2-7; no clear D gene. Sequencing was carried out using peripheral blood mononuclear cells (PBMCs). The clonotype comes from a human donor with classical Hodgkin lymphoma. The CDR3 sequence is CASSLDLAGRSYEQYF. The CDR3 nucleotides are TGTGCCAGCAGCTTAGACTTGGCAGGCCGGTCCTACGAGCAGTACTTC.